Below are 2 T cell receptor beta chains sequenced from a single sample in a study of OX40 agonist ivuxolimab in advanced cancers. TCRdb keeps only in-frame clones here, not all; method: immunoSEQ multiplex PCR. Of about 83,000 clones in the sample, about 88% were seen once. This sample comprised CD4+ or CD8+ T cells sorted from blood, obtained in a trial of the OX40 agonist ivuxolimab. These receptors were obtained from an adult with an advanced solid tumor such as melanoma, head and neck, liver or kidney cancer.

The chain employs TRBV2 and TRBJ1-4; the match to TRBD1 covers 8 bases. J was trimmed by 2 bases and V by 4 bases; bases with no gene match: 6. The germline gives CDR1 SNHLY, CDR2 FYNNEI. The CDR3 runs to 16 residues. The CDR3 nucleotides read TGTGCCAGCAGTGGCAGGGGGCGCAGCACTAATGAAAAACTGTTTTTT. It is translated as CASSGRGRSTNEKLFF.

The chain couples TRBV7-2 to TRBJ2-1; 9 bases agree with TRBD1. This CDR3 is 13 amino acids long. Germline V lookup: CDR1 SGHTA, CDR2 FQGNSA. V trimming: 6 bases; J trimming: 6 bases; junction bases outside the gene matches: 3. The CDR3 reads CASRGTGSNEQFF. Here the CDR3 DNA reads TGTGCCAGCAGGGGGACAGGGTCCAATGAGCAGTTCTTC.